The sequence of this TCR beta chain was determined in a study of cytomegalovirus exposure and HLA in healthy donors. Whole-study context: It was reported in a later analysis that the same platform had been used for the 100 to 150 validation repertoires as for the roughly 670 first-cohort repertoires. Overall study results and limits: It was reported that the classifier diagnosed cytomegalovirus status with high specificity and sensitivity in both the original and validation cohorts. In vitro confirmation showed three CMV-associated chains to be CMV antigen specific.

As to this clone: The antigen is undetermined.

Trimming cost V 2 bases and J 5 bases; bases outside gene matches: 8. Germline CDR1 reads MGHRA; CDR2 reads YSYEKL. This CDR3 contains 16 residues. Generated by immunoSEQ multiplex PCR, the TCRdb table keeps only in-frame clones and is missing some. Among under 400,000 clones listed, roughly 89% were seen once. Material: PBMCs. This sequence originates from a woman in her late teens or twenties in good health and CMV-seronegative. The rearrangement joins TRBV4-1 to TRBJ2-5, with 10 bases lining up with TRBD2. As DNA, the CDR3 is TGCGCCAGCAGCCAACGCCCAGCGGGGGGGACGGAGACCCAGTACTTC. It encodes CASSQRPAGGTETQYF.